One sample yielded the 18 T cell receptor beta chains listed below, sequenced in a study of T cell changes during pregnancy in multiple sclerosis. Repertoires were generated with immunoSEQ multiplex PCR, while TCRdb's copy carries only in-frame clones and drops some. The repertoire holds 65,000 to 95,000 clones, with about 92% as singletons. The sample in question was peripheral blood, obtained after pregnancy. The receptors were gathered from a female donor in good health, enrolled as a control in a pregnancy study.

The V and J genes are TRBV4-3 and TRBJ1-3; a possible D gene is TRBD1 (6 bases). The CDR3 has 16 residues. Germline V CDR1 and CDR2: LGHNA, YSLEER. With 1 base removed from V and 4 bases from J, the gap between germline ends came to 14 bases. The CDR3 DNA is TGCGCCAGCAGCCAAGGTACAGGGACGGGCGGAAACACCATATATTTT. This encodes CASSQGTGTGGNTIYF.

This chain uses TRBV7-2 with TRBJ2-7; tentatively, D is TRBD2 (5 bases). The CDR3 has 14 residues. Germline-derived CDR1 and CDR2 are SGHTA and FQGNSA. Trimming shortened V by 0 bases and J by 2 bases, and 8 bases separated the two germline ends. CDR3 DNA sequence: TGTGCCAGCAGCTTAGCGGCTAGCACCTACGAGCAGTACTTC. Translated, it gives CASSLAASTYEQYF.

The V gene is TRBV2, the J gene TRBJ2-3; the D gene is possibly TRBD2 (6 bases). The CDR3 spans 17 residues. Germline CDR1 is SNHLY and CDR2 is FYNNEI. The V gene lost 4 bases and the J gene lost 2 bases, with 19 bases spanning the gap. CDR3 DNA sequence: TGTGCCAGCAGTGGCCCTCAATTTGCGGGGATCACAGATACGCAGTATTTT. Protein: CASSGPQFAGITDTQYF.

This CDR3 is CASSLWDRGFTDTQYF. CDR3 DNA sequence: TGTGCCAGCAGCTTATGGGACAGGGGGTTCACAGATACGCAGTATTTT. The chain is built from TRBV7-8 and TRBJ2-3; TRBD1 matches at 11 bases. Germline V gene lookup returns CDR1 SGHVS and CDR2 FQNEAQ. This CDR3 is built from 16 residues. After removal of 2 bases from V and 2 bases from J, the junction contained 3 bases not matched to a gene.

V is TRBV27 and J is TRBJ1-1; D remains unclear. Trimming cost V 6 bases and J 3 bases, with 8 bases left between them. The CDR3 totals 12 residues. CDR1 and CDR2 (germline): MNHEY, SMNVEV (reference sequence). CDR3 loop: CASRASDTEAFF. The CDR3 DNA follows: TGTGCCAGCAGAGCTAGTGACACTGAAGCTTTCTTT.

This sequence joins TRBV29-1 and TRBJ2-5, with 10 bases identical to TRBD1. The junction had 5 bases not matched to a gene; V was cut back by 6 bases and J by 4 bases. The germline V gene encodes CDR1 SQVTM and CDR2 ANQGSEA. This CDR3 has 13 residues. In DNA form, the CDR3 reads TGCAGCGTGGGGACAGGGGATACAGAGACCCAGTACTTC. The encoded protein is CSVGTGDTETQYF.

This clone was observed a single time. The chain links TRBV5-1 to TRBJ2-5, with D perhaps TRBD2 (7 bases). The germline V gene has CDR1 SGHRS and CDR2 YFSETQ. V was shortened by 2 bases and J by 2 bases, with 13 bases between the two germline ends. The length of the CDR3 is 15 residues. The CDR3 nucleotides read TGCGCCAGCAGCTTCCGGGGGGCCGATCAAGAGACCCAGTACTTC. It is translated as CASSFRGADQETQYF.

CDR3 bases: TGTGCCAGCAGTGGCCGACTAGCGGGCTCCTACAATGAGCAGTTCTTC. The encoded protein is CASSGRLAGSYNEQFF. The rearrangement uses TRBV6-1 and TRBJ2-1; 10 bases map to TRBD2. The CDR3 extends over 16 amino acids. The germline V gene encodes CDR1 MNHNS and CDR2 SASEGT. The V and J ends lost 4 bases and 0 bases, in that order; junction bases with no gene match: 3.

The rearrangement links TRBV18 to TRBJ2-7; maybe TRBD2 (6 bases). Between the trimmed V and J ends, which lost 4 bases and 2 bases, there was a span of 15 bases. The CDR3 length is 15 residues. Germline lookup yields CDR1 KGHSH and CDR2 LQKENI. The chain's CDR3 is CASSLGLTQTYEQYF. CDR3 DNA sequence: TGTGCCAGCTCACTAGGACTAACCCAGACCTACGAGCAGTACTTC.

The gene calls are TRBV6-5 and TRBJ1-1; possible D gene TRBD1, 5 bases. The CDR3 has 15 residues. Trimming stripped 2 bases from V and 4 bases from J, with 14 bases between. Germline lookup yields CDR1 MNHEY and CDR2 SVGAGI. This chain's CDR3 is CASSYHFDSRTEAFF. In nucleotides, the CDR3 is TGTGCCAGCAGTTACCACTTCGACAGCCGCACTGAAGCTTTCTTT.

This clone has only a few counts. The chain recombines TRBV11-2 with TRBJ1-1; weak D call: TRBD1 (5 bases). Trimming removed 3 bases from V and 5 bases from J, with 10 bases in between. In germline, CDR1 is SGHAT, CDR2 FQNNGV. The length of the CDR3 is 13 residues. This chain's CDR3 is CASSFTGVTEAFF. CDR3 nucleotide sequence: TGTGCCAGCAGCTTCACGGGGGTTACTGAAGCTTTCTTT. The full variable domain, completed using reference TRBV11-2 and TRBJ1-1, is EAGVAQSPRYKIIEKRQSVAFWCNPISGHATLYWYQQILGQGPKLLIQFQNNGVVDDSQLPKDRFSAERLKGVDSTLKIQPAKLEDSAVYLCASSFTGVTEAFFGQGTRLTVV.

The chain joins TRBV11-1 to TRBJ2-5; no clear D. The V end was cut by 5 bases, the J end by 3 bases, with 10 bases between. The V gene's germline CDR1 is SGHAT and CDR2 FQDESV (reference sequence). This CDR3 is built from 13 residues. This chain's CDR3 is CASSRTSEETQYF. CDR3 nucleotide sequence: TGTGCCAGCAGCCGTACGTCGGAAGAGACCCAGTACTTC.

The chain carries TRBV9 and TRBJ2-3; 11 bases align to TRBD2. The V gene's germline CDR1 is SGDLS and CDR2 YYNGEE. Unmatched junction bases numbered 7, after V lost 3 bases and J lost 1 base. There are 17 residues in the CDR3. The CDR3 loop reads CASSALPGLAGTDTQYF. CDR3 bases: TGTGCCAGCAGCGCCTTACCGGGACTAGCGGGCACAGATACGCAGTATTTT.

This clone was found once. The V call is TRBV11-2, the J call TRBJ2-7; 8 positions agree with TRBD1. The CDR3 loop spans 17 amino acids. The junction had 15 bases not matched to a gene; V was cut back by 5 bases and J by 3 bases. In germline, CDR1 is SGHAT, CDR2 FQNNGV. CDR3 amino acids: CASSQLRGQGGYYEQYF. Written as DNA, the CDR3 is TGTGCCAGCAGCCAATTAAGAGGACAGGGCGGGTACTACGAGCAGTACTTC.

This clone was seen just once. The chain carries TRBV2 and TRBJ2-1; no clear D. The V end lost 3 bases, the J end lost 1 base, and 10 bases lay between the germline ends. The CDR3 is 15 amino acids. CDR1 is SNHLY and CDR2 is FYNNEI in the germline V gene. As DNA, the CDR3 is TGTGCCAGCAGTGACAGGATGTGGTCCTACAATGAGCAGTTCTTC. Protein product: CASSDRMWSYNEQFF.

A single count supports this clone. This chain joins TRBV25-1 and TRBJ2-2; 11 nucleotides match TRBD2. This CDR3 has 16 residues. CDR1 and CDR2 (germline): MGHDK, SYGVNS. The junction had 8 bases not matched to a gene; V was cut back by 4 bases and J by 7 bases. The CDR3 DNA reads as TGTGCCAGCAGTGGTACCCCTAGCGGGGGGATCGGGGAGCTGTTTTTT. Its protein is CASSGTPSGGIGELFF.

The V gene is TRBV6-5, the J gene TRBJ1-2, with D maybe TRBD1 (6 bases). The germline V and J ends were trimmed by 8 bases and 2 bases, with 9 bases remaining between them. The CDR3 is 12 amino acids. Per the germline V gene, CDR1 is MNHEY and CDR2 is SVGAGI. CDR3 in DNA: TGTGCCAGCCTGACAGGAAACTATGGCTACACCTTC. Encoded protein: CASLTGNYGYTF.

The chain has TRBV27 and TRBJ2-1; 11 positions agree with TRBD2. Germline loops: CDR1 MNHEY, CDR2 SMNVEV (reference sequence). The CDR3 totals 16 residues. V shed 4 bases, J shed 7 bases, and the junction held 9 bases outside the gene matches. The CDR3 DNA sequence: TGTGCCAGCAGTTCCATAGCGGGAGGGCCGGGAAATGAGCAGTTCTTC. Amino acids: CASSSIAGGPGNEQFF.